Listed here is a single T cell receptor beta chain. The source of the sample is a study of control samples from healthy donors and cancer patients. The CDR3 covers 16 residues. CDR1 and CDR2 (germline): SGHRS, YFSETQ. The trim removed 2 bases at V and 6 bases at J, leaving 8 bases unmatched. Measured with immunoSEQ multiplex PCR; TCRdb has only the in-frame clones, and not every one. The sample yields about 79,000 clones, 90% to 95% seen once. The material sequenced was PBMCs. This receptor was identified in a woman in her forties with lung cancer. The rearrangement uses TRBV5-1 and TRBJ1-4; TRBD1 matches at 9 bases. CDR3 sequence: CASSLWARTGDEKLFF. Here the CDR3 DNA reads TGCGCCAGCAGCTTATGGGCCAGGACAGGGGATGAAAAACTGTTTTTT.